The 13 T cell receptor beta chains given below trace back to one sample, sequenced in a study of CD8 T cells in Susac syndrome. Random hexamers primed reverse transcription of about 0.45 to 1 ug RNA. From the immunoSEQ multiplex PCR reads, TCRdb called clonotypes with MiXCR, one entry per CDR3 protein. In the table there are over 100,000 distinct CDR3 sequences, about 95% of which are singletons. The specimen sequenced was CD4+ T cells from PBMCs. These receptors were collected from a human donor in good health.

This clonotype was recorded a few times. The chain is built from TRBV5-4 and TRBJ2-5; D may be TRBD1 (6 bases). The germline CDR1 and CDR2 sequences are SGHNT and YYREEE (reference sequence). The CDR3 extends over 13 amino acids. V lost 4 bases to trimming and J lost 2 bases, with 9 bases between them. CDR3 bases: TGTGCCAGCAGCCTCGGACAGCAAGAGACCCAGTACTTC. The encoded protein is CASSLGQQETQYF.

J is TRBJ2-1 and V is TRBV6-2 or TRBV6-3; D possibly matches TRBD1 or TRBD2 (5 bases each). V dropped 5 bases and J dropped 8 bases, with 19 bases sitting between them. Germline V gives CDR1 MNHEY, CDR2 SVGEGT. The CDR3 is 15 residues long. The CDR3 loop reads CASSPGRRTRDEQFF. Written as DNA, the CDR3 is TGTGCCAGCAGTCCGGGACGGAGGACAAGGGATGAGCAGTTCTTC.

This clonotype was observed once. The genes are TRBV12-3 or TRBV12-4 and TRBJ1-1; D unclear. The CDR3 has 13 residues. V was trimmed by 10 bases and J by 1 base, leaving 13 bases between them. CDR3: CATSGGSNTEAFF. The CDR3 coding sequence is TGTGCCACCTCCGGAGGGTCGAACACTGAAGCTTTCTTT.

A few counts support this clonotype. This chain links TRBV7-3 with TRBJ2-3; 7 bases agree with TRBD2. Germline V CDR1 and CDR2: SGHTA, FQGTGA. The CDR3 loop spans 15 amino acids. The ends lost 2 bases at V and 1 base at J; junction bases unmatched: 3. Here the CDR3 reads CASSLALAGTDTQYF. The CDR3 DNA is TGTGCCAGCAGCTTAGCTCTAGCGGGCACAGATACGCAGTATTTT.

V usage is TRBV14 and J usage is TRBJ2-2; 7 nucleotides align to TRBD1. The germline V gene encodes CDR1 SGHDN and CDR2 FVKESK. CDR3 length: 18 amino acids. Unmatched junction bases numbered 16, after V lost 4 bases and J lost 5 bases. The CDR3 is CASSPSPRDSKGTGELFF. The CDR3 coding sequence is TGTGCCAGCAGCCCTTCACCCCGGGACAGTAAAGGAACCGGGGAGCTGTTTTTT.

The chain links TRBV7-2 to TRBJ2-3; the D gene is possibly TRBD1 (6 bases). This CDR3 comprises 14 residues. V was clipped by 0 bases and J by 8 bases, with 12 bases between them. Germline loops: CDR1 SGHTA, CDR2 FQGNSA. The CDR3 nucleotides are TGTGCCAGCAGCTTAGCCTGGGACACCGCTACGCAGTATTTT. Translating gives CASSLAWDTATQYF. Supplemented by reference TRBV7-2 and TRBJ2-3, the full variable domain reads GAGVSQSPSNKVTEKGKDVELRCDPISGHTALYWYRQSLGQGLEFLIYFQGNSAPDKSGLPSDRFSAERTGGSVSTLTIQRTQQEDSAVYLCASSLAWDTATQYFGPGTRLTVL.

V is TRBV24-1 and J is TRBJ1-2, with a possible D match to TRBD1 (5 bases). The CDR3 has 14 residues. Germline CDR1 and CDR2: KGHDR and SFDVKD. With 3 bases removed from V and 8 bases from J, the gap between germline ends came to 15 bases. CDR3 loop: CATSDGSQGSGYTF. In DNA, the CDR3 is TGTGCCACCAGTGATGGTTCCCAGGGCTCCGGCTACACCTTC.

The CDR3 protein is CASSQSTSGSTSGELFF. CDR3 nucleotide sequence: TGTGCCAGCTCGCAGTCAACTAGCGGGAGTACATCCGGGGAGCTGTTTTTT. This chain links TRBV18 with TRBJ2-2; 11 bases align to TRBD2. This CDR3 is built from 17 residues. CDR1 is KGHSH, CDR2 LQKENI, per germline. Losses at the gene ends were 6 bases for V and 6 bases for J; bases not matched to a gene: 12.

The gene calls are TRBV24-1 and TRBJ2-1, with 9 bases lining up with TRBD2. The CDR3 contains 17 residues. V shed 5 bases, J shed 5 bases, and the junction held 12 bases outside the gene matches. From germline, CDR1 is KGHDR and CDR2 SFDVKD. For the CDR3, the DNA is TGTGCCACCAGTGGCGGAGGTAGCGGGGGACGGGACAATGAGCAGTTCTTC. It codes for CATSGGGSGGRDNEQFF.

The CDR3 region has the DNA TGTGCCAGCAGCCCAAGGGGGGGGACAGGTTTCTACGAGCAGTACTTC. Translation gives CASSPRGGTGFYEQYF. This chain connects TRBV12-3 or TRBV12-4 to TRBJ2-7; TRBD1 is a possible D gene (8 bases). The CDR3 is made up of 16 amino acids. The V and J ends lost 6 bases and 3 bases respectively, with 21 bases between them.

This chain joins TRBV4-3 and TRBJ2-5; D not resolved. V was pared by 0 bases and J by 1 base, with 9 bases between. Germline CDR1 reads LGHNA; CDR2 reads YSLEER. This CDR3 is built from 15 residues. The CDR3 region is CASSQDPTLQETQYF. For the CDR3, the DNA is TGCGCCAGCAGCCAAGATCCGACACTCCAAGAGACCCAGTACTTC.

This chain joins TRBV12-3 or TRBV12-4 and TRBJ2-1; the match to TRBD2 covers 10 bases. The CDR3 is 13 amino acids. J lost 7 bases, V lost 5 bases, and 2 bases had no gene match. The DNA for the CDR3 is TGTGCCAGCAGTCGGACTAGCGGAAATGAGCAGTTCTTC. Its translation: CASSRTSGNEQFF.

V usage is TRBV2 and J usage is TRBJ2-6, with a weak D call TRBD1 (5 bases). The CDR3 is 15 residues long. Trimming removed 5 bases from V and 4 bases from J, with 12 bases in between. The germline V gene has CDR1 SNHLY and CDR2 FYNNEI. This CDR3 is CASSRGPRGANVLTF. DNA for the CDR3: TGTGCCAGCAGTAGGGGCCCCCGGGGGGCCAACGTCCTGACTTTC. Variable domain in full (rest from reference TRBV2 and TRBJ2-6): EPEVTQTPSHQVTQMGQEVILRCVPISNHLYFYWYRQILGQKVEFLVSFYNNEISEKSEIFDDQFSVERPDGSNFTLKIRSTKLEDSAMYFCASSRGPRGANVLTFGAGSRLTVL.